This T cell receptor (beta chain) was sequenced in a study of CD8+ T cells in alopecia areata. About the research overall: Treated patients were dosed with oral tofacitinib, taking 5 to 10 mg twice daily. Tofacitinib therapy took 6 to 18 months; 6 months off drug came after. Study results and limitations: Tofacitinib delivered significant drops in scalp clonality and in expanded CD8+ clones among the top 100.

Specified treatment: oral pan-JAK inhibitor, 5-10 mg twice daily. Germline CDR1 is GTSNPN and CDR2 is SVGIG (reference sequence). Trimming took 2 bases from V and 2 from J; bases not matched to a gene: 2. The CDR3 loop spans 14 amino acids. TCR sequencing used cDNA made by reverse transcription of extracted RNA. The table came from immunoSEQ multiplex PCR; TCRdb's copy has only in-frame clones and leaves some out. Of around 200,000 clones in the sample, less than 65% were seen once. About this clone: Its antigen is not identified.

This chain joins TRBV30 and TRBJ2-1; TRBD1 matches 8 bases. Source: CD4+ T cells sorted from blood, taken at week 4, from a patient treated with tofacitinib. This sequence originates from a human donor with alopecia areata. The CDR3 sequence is CAWSTGQAYNEQFF. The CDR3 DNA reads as TGTGCCTGGAGTACGGGACAGGCCTACAATGAGCAGTTCTTC.